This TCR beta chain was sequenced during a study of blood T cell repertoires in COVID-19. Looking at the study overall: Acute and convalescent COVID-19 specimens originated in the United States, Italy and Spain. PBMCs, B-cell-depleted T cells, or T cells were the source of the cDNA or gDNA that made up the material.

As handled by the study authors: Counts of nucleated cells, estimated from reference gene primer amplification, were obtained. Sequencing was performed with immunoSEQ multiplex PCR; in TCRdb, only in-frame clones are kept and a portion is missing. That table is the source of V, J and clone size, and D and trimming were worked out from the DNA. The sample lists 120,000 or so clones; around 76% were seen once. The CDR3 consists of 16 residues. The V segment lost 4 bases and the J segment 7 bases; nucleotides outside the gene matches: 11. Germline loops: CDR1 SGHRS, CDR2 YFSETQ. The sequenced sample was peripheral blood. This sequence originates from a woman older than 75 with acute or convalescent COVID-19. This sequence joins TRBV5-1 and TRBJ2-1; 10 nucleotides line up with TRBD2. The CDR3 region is CASSPRTSGIQNEQFF. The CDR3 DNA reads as TGCGCCAGCAGCCCCCGAACTAGCGGGATCCAAAATGAGCAGTTCTTC.